This note documents a single T cell receptor beta chain sequence. No cognate antigen has been identified for it. Base qualities were left out, and no much larger clone turns up one base away. Other DNA sequences in this sample translate to the same CDR3. The entry originates in a study of blood T cell repertoires in COVID-19 (TCRdb year 2020). Looking at the study overall: Samples covering the acute and convalescent phases of COVID-19 were provided by collaborators in the United States, Italy and Spain. Nearly every sample came with metadata listing a de-identified subject ID, COVID-19 status, age in years and sex. The repertoires were made available in a free public database intended to serve as a resource for research on the immune response to SARS-CoV-2. The dataset comprised deeply sampled blood TCRbeta repertoires from subjects exposed to, actively infected with, or recovered from COVID-19. HLA class I and class II types, where available, came from metadata supplied by the sample provider rather than from assay-based typing. The material from the prospective study consisted of cDNA or gDNA derived from T cells, B-cell-depleted T cells, or PBMCs. The samples were drawn from two sources: the first 160 participants of the ongoing ImmuneRACE study, and 950 to 1,500 subjects contributed by 6 global collaborators. The investigation overall reported the following: Clinical and demographic metadata were provided uncurated, with the amount varying by source and participant.

In the prospective study, participants were about 18 to 95 years old, resided in around 25 geographic areas of the United States, and were enrolled through a virtual design. To assign participants to cohorts, the prospective study relied on clinical history that participants themselves reported in a screening survey and a study questionnaire. Recovered participants in ImmuneRACE Cohort 3 were defined as having two consecutive negative NP/OP PCR tests, clearance from a healthcare professional, or resolution of symptoms. Each participant in the prospective study had whole blood, serum and a nasopharyngeal or oropharyngeal swab collected by mobile phlebotomists. Participants in the prospective study had the option to provide additional blood draws and questionnaires over a roughly 2-month period. Before DNA extraction, prospective study blood samples were shipped either frozen or at room temperature.

Germline trimming amounts to 0 bases on V and 2 bases on J, with 4 as the count of junction bases outside the gene matches. For CDR1 and CDR2, the germline V gene lists MNHEY and SVGAGI. From cysteine to phenylalanine, the CDR3 is 16 amino acids long. CDR3 DNA is the only sequence kept; it has 48 bases, read in frame from the first base. TCRbeta CDR3 regions were amplified from genomic DNA by means of the immunoSEQ Assay, a bias-controlled multiplex PCR. Under the source paper's analysis protocol: The number of nucleated cells in each sample was estimated from the amplification of reference gene primers within the assay. To quantify the absolute abundance of each unique TCRbeta CDR3 rearrangement, sequence reads were collapsed and filtered. Productive Simpson clonality was computed per sample as the square root of Simpson's diversity index over productive rearrangements. The source is immuneACCESS, and TCRdb retained only in-frame sequences with V and J called. Part of the clones is not carried over; for the studies checked, unresolved V genes explain less than half of this, and the remainder is unexplained. The V and J calls and clone size come from that table; D and trimming were worked out from the DNA. Within this sample are approximately 200,000 clones, with 84% of them counted one time only. The ten largest clones take up less than 2% of the sample.

The V gene is TRBV6-5 and the J gene is TRBJ2-1; 7 nucleotides in the junction match TRBD1. The sequence came from a man in his 60s who had recovered from COVID-19. Sequenced input: PBMCs or T cells enriched from blood (not recorded which). The nucleotide sequence is given as TGTGCCAGCAGTTACTCGAACAGGGGACCCTACAATGAGCAGTTCTTC. It translates as CASSYSNRGPYNEQFF.